One sample yielded the 5 T cell receptor beta chains listed below, sequenced in a study of T cell clones after liver transplantation. Sequencing used immunoSEQ multiplex PCR; TCRdb keeps in-frame clones, though not all of them. This table has fewer than 110,000 clones, about 86% appearing once. The starting material was CD4+ T cells from blood, obtained approximately 50 months after liver transplant. Source of these receptors: a human patient who received a liver transplant. These T cells may partly come from the graft donor.

This clone occurred once. The chain recombines TRBV2 with TRBJ1-5; D remains unclear. V dropped 6 bases and J dropped 2 bases, with 23 bases sitting between them. From germline, CDR1 is SNHLY and CDR2 FYNNEI. The CDR3 is 18 residues long. CDR3: CASSLRASQVSGNQPQHF. Here the CDR3 DNA reads TGTGCCAGCAGCTTACGTGCCTCCCAGGTGTCTGGCAATCAGCCCCAGCATTTT.

This chain links TRBV27 with TRBJ1-5, with D possibly being TRBD1 (5 bases). Germline V gene data show CDR1 as MNHEY and CDR2 as SMNVEV (reference sequence). V lost 6 bases and J lost 3, with 15 bases in between. This CDR3 is built from 15 residues. CDR3 DNA sequence: TGTGCCAGCAGAGACCGGCAGGGCCTCAATCAGCCCCAGCATTTT. Translating it yields CASRDRQGLNQPQHF.

This chain joins TRBV5-5 and TRBJ2-3; the D gene is possibly TRBD1 (6 bases). The germline V gene has CDR1 SGHKS and CDR2 YYEKEE (reference sequence). The CDR3 sequence is 14 residues long. Trimming removed 2 bases from V and 2 bases from J, with 9 bases in between. CDR3 residues: CASSFGTHTDTQYF. The DNA of the CDR3 is TGTGCCAGCAGCTTCGGGACACACACAGATACGCAGTATTTT.

The rearrangement links TRBV29-1 to TRBJ1-1, with D uncertain. Trimming left V 7 bases short and J 5 bases short, with 14 bases between. This CDR3 comprises 12 residues. Per germline, CDR1 SQVTM and CDR2 ANQGSEA. The CDR3 DNA is TGCAGCGCCGGAGGGCAGACGACTGAAGCTTTCTTT. Translating it yields CSAGGQTTEAFF. Full variable domain (missing parts from reference TRBV29-1 and TRBJ1-1): SAVISQKPSRDICQRGTSLTIQCQVDSQVTMMFWYRQQPGQSLTLIATANQGSEATYESGFVIDKFPISRPNLTFSTLTVSNMSPEDSSIYLCSAGGQTTEAFFGQGTRLTVV.

The chain combines TRBV10-3 with TRBJ2-2; no clear D gene. CDR1 and CDR2 from the germline V gene are ENHRY and SYGVKD. The CDR3 extends over 13 amino acids. V was trimmed by 0 bases and J by 6 bases, leaving 5 bases between them. CDR3 sequence: CAISESTPGELFF. In nucleotides, the CDR3 is TGTGCCATCAGTGAGTCGACGCCCGGGGAGCTGTTTTTT.